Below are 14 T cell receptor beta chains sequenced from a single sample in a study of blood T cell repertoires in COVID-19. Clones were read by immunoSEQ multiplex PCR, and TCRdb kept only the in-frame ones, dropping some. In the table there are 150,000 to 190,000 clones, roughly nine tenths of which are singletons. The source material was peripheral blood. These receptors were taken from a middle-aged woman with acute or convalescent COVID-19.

The CDR3 nucleotides are TGCAGTGCTAGTAAGAATACCCAGCAGCCCCAGCATTTT. Its translation is CSASKNTQQPQHF. The chain employs TRBV20-1 and TRBJ1-5; unclear D gene. V lost 3 bases to trimming and J lost 7 bases, with 13 bases between them. The CDR3 spans 13 residues. The germline CDR1 and CDR2 sequences are DFQATT and SNEGSKA (reference sequence).

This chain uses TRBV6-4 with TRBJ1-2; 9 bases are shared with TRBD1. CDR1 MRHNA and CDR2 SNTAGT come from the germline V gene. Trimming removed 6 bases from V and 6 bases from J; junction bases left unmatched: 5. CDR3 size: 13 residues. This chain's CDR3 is CASRPTGGNGYTF. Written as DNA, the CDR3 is TGTGCCAGCAGGCCCACAGGGGGCAATGGCTACACCTTC.

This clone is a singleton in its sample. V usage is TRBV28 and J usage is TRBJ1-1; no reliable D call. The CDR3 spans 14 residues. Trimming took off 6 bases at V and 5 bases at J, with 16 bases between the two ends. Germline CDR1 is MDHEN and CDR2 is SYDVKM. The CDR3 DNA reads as TGTGCCAGCAGCCCTCCCGGAGGGAGGACTGAAGCTTTCTTT. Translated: CASSPPGGRTEAFF.

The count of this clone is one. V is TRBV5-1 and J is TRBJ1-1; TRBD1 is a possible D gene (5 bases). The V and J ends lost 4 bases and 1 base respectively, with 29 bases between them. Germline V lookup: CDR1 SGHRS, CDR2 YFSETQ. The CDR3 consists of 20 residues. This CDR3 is CASSPSFGQAGMRGNTEAFF. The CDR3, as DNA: TGCGCCAGCAGCCCCTCATTTGGACAAGCGGGGATGCGTGGGAACACTGAAGCTTTCTTT.

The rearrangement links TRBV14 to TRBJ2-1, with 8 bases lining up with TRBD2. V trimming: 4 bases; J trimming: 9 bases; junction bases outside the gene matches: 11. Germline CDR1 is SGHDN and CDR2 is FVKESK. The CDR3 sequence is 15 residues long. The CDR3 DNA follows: TGTGCCAGCAGCCCAATAACGAGCGGGACTAGTGAGCAGTTCTTC. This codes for CASSPITSGTSEQFF.

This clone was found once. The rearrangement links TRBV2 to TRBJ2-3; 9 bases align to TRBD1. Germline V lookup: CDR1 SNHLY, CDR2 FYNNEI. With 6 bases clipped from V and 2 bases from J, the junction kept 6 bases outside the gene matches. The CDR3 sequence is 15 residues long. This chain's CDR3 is CASRKQGAPTDTQYF. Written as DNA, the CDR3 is TGTGCCAGCAGAAAACAGGGGGCGCCCACAGATACGCAGTATTTT.

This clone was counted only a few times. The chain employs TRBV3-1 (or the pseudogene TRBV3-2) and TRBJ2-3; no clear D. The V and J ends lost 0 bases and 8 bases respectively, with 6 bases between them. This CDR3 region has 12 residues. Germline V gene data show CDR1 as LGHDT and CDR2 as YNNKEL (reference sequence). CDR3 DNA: TGTGCCAGCAGCCAAGATCTGCGTACGCAGTATTTT. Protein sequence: CASSQDLRTQYF.

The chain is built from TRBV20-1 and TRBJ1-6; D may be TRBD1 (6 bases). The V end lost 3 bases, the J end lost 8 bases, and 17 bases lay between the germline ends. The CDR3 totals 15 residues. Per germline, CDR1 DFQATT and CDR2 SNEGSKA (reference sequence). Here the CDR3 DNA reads TGCAGTGCTAGTCTGGGGGCGCTTCAAGATTCACCCCTCCACTTT. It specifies CSASLGALQDSPLHF.

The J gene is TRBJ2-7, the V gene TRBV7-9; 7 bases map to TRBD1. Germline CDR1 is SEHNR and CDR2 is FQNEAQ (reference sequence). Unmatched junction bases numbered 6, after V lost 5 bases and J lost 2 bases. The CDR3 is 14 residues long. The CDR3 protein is CASSPTGPTYEQYF. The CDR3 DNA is TGTGCCAGCAGCCCGACAGGGCCAACCTACGAGCAGTACTTC.

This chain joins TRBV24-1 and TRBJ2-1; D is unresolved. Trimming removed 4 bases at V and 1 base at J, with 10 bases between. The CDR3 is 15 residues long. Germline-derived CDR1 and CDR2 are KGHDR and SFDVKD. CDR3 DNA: TGTGCCACCAGTGAAGGCGGAAGGTCCTACAATGAGCAGTTCTTC. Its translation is CATSEGGRSYNEQFF.

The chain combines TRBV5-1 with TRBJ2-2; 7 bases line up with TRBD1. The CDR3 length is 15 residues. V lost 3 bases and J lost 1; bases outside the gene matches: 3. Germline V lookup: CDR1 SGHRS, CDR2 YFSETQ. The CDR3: CASSSQGLNTGELFF. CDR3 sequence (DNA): TGCGCCAGCAGCTCACAGGGGCTGAACACCGGGGAGCTGTTTTTT. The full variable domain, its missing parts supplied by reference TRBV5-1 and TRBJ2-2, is KAGVTQTPRYLIKTRGQQVTLSCSPISGHRSVSWYQQTPGQGLQFLFEYFSETQRNKGNFPGRFSGRQFSNSRSEMNVSTLELGDSALYLCASSSQGLNTGELFFGEGSRLTVL.

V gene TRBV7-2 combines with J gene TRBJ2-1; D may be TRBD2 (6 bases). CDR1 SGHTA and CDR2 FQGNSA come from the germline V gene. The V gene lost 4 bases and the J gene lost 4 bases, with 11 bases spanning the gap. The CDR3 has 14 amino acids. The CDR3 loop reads CASSSAGLYNEQFF. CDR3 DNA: TGTGCCAGCAGCTCGGCGGGACTGTACAATGAGCAGTTCTTC.

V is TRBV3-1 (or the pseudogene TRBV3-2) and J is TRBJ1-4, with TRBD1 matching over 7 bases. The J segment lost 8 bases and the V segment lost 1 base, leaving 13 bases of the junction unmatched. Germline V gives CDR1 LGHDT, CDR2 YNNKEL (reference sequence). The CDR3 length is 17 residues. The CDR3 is CASSQGFATGSGEKLFF. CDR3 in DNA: TGTGCCAGCAGCCAAGGATTTGCGACAGGGAGTGGAGAAAAACTGTTTTTT.

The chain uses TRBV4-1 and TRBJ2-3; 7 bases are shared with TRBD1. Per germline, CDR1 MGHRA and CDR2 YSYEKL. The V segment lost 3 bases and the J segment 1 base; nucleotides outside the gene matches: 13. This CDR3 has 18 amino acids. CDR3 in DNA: TGCGCCAGCAGCCAGGACAGGAGTCGAGGGTTGGGCACAGATACGCAGTATTTT. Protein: CASSQDRSRGLGTDTQYF.